The entry below describes one TCR beta chain. The antigen is not known. Clones were read by immunoSEQ multiplex PCR, and TCRdb kept only the in-frame ones, dropping some. The data contain about 69,000 clones, 90% of them singletons. This sample is drawn from a study of OX40 agonist ivuxolimab in advanced cancers. Broader study findings: Researchers report that CD8+ T cells had, on average, more expanded clones than CD4+. Partial responders at 0.1-3.0 mg/kg had among the lowest clonal expansion.

Germline-derived CDR1 and CDR2 are SGHTA and FQGTGA. The V end lost 2 bases, the J end lost 1 base, and 7 bases lay between the germline ends. This CDR3 spans 14 amino acids. V usage is TRBV7-3 and J usage is TRBJ2-3; D uncertain. This sequence was found in an adult with an advanced solid tumor such as melanoma, head and neck, liver or kidney cancer. This sample comprised CD4+ or CD8+ T cells sorted from blood, obtained in a trial of the OX40 agonist ivuxolimab. The CDR3 reads CASSLWGRTDTQYF. The CDR3 nucleotides are TGTGCCAGCAGCTTATGGGGTCGCACAGATACGCAGTATTTT.